This T cell receptor beta chain was recovered during a study of blood T cell repertoires in COVID-19. Study in general: Sources were T cells, B-cell-depleted T cells, or PBMCs; the material itself was cDNA or gDNA.

The sample holds one count of this clone. V gave up 6 bases and J gave up 5 bases, with 20 bases separating them. In germline, CDR1 is SGHTA, CDR2 FQGNSA. The CDR3 covers 15 residues. Original processing notes: Amplification of reference gene primers provided the estimated nucleated cell counts. TCRdb keeps only in-frame clones here, not all; method: immunoSEQ multiplex PCR. V, J and clone size are those of that table, while D and trimming were read from the DNA. The repertoire holds under 150,000 clones, with over 75% as singletons. J is TRBJ2-7 and V is TRBV7-2; D might be TRBD1 (6 bases). The sample consisted of peripheral blood. The source is a man aged 35 to 55 with active or convalescent COVID-19. In nucleotides, the CDR3 is TGTGCCAGCAGTCGGCAGGGGATCGTGTCCCACGAGCAGTACTTC. Translating it yields CASSRQGIVSHEQYF.